The next 21 T cell receptor beta chains were all read from a single sample in a study of Graves' ophthalmopathy and Graves' hyperthyroidism. The sequenced template was RNA, covering the TCR beta CDR3 region. First-round RT-PCR employed HTBI primers, with a second-round multiplex PCR after it. In TCRdb, the multiplex PCR reads were re-called with MiXCR into one record per CDR3 protein. The sample has around 1.1 million distinct CDR3 sequences; less than 45% are singletons. The specimen sequenced was peripheral blood or thyroid tissue (not recorded which). These receptors came from an adult man with Graves' hyperthyroidism.

The chain is built from TRBV25-1 and TRBJ2-2; D uncertain. Trimming left V 6 bases short and J 6 bases short, with 14 bases between. Germline CDR1 reads MGHDK; CDR2 reads SYGVNS. This CDR3 spans 14 amino acids. CDR3 residues: CASSVGPGSGELFF. The CDR3 coding sequence is TGTGCCAGCAGCGTTGGCCCAGGCTCCGGGGAGCTGTTTTTT.

In this sample, this clonotype turned up many times. The chain links TRBV19 to TRBJ2-7, with 9 bases matching TRBD1. This CDR3 region has 13 residues. CDR1 and CDR2 from the germline V gene are LNHDA and SQIVND (reference sequence). Trimming removed 4 bases from V and 7 bases from J; junction bases left unmatched: 5. The chain's CDR3 is CASSTWTGDEQYF. CDR3 nucleotide sequence: TGTGCCAGTAGTACTTGGACAGGGGATGAGCAGTACTTC.

The rearrangement uses TRBV24-1 and TRBJ1-1; D uncertain. V was cut by 10 bases and J by 5 bases, with 16 bases left in between. The CDR3 totals 13 residues. Germline CDR1 is KGHDR and CDR2 is SFDVKD. The DNA for the CDR3 is TGTGCCACAGGGATTCTAGGTCGTACTGAAGCTTTCTTT. Its protein product is CATGILGRTEAFF.

Remarks on this clonotype: This may arise from a read error, as a much more abundant clone is one base away. V and J are TRBV2 and TRBJ2-5; the D is unclear. The CDR3 extends over 13 amino acids. CDR1 and CDR2 from the germline V gene are SNHLY and FYNNEI. CDR3 residues: CAGSVVVRETQYF. The CDR3 DNA sequence: TGTGCCGGCAGTGTAGTAGTCCGGGAGACCCAGTACTTC.

J is TRBJ1-1 and V is TRBV29-1, with D possibly TRBD1 on 6 matching bases. Germline loops: CDR1 SQVTM, CDR2 ANQGSEA. V lost 6 bases, J lost 0 bases, and 11 bases lay in between. This CDR3 is built from 13 residues. The CDR3 DNA sequence: TGCAGCGTAGGACAGAACATGAACACTGAAGCTTTCTTT. Its translation: CSVGQNMNTEAFF.

This clonotype was seen at least ten times. The chain uses TRBV7-8 and TRBJ1-4, with D possibly matching TRBD1 (5 bases). V lost 5 bases to trimming and J lost 8 bases, with 15 bases between them. CDR3 size: 14 residues. CDR1 is SGHVS and CDR2 is FQNEAQ in the germline V gene. The CDR3 DNA sequence: TGTGCCAGCAGCCCCGGGACGAAAAGGGAAAAACTGTTTTTT. Amino acids: CASSPGTKREKLFF.

For this clonotype: A read error may produce the germline difference seen at one junction end. This chain links TRBV7-8 with TRBJ2-7, with 8 bases lining up with TRBD2. The CDR3 sequence is 19 residues long. CDR1 is SGHVS and CDR2 is FQNEAQ in the germline V gene. The CDR3 spells CASSQEGGSGILSPYEQYF. In nucleotides, the CDR3 is TGCGCCAGCAGCCAAGAAGGAGGTAGCGGGATCCTCTCCCCCTACGAGCAGTACTTC.

CDR3 loop: CASRGRVTGELFF. CDR3 in DNA: TGTGCCAGCAGGGGGCGGGTCACCGGGGAGCTGTTTTTT. The chain is built from TRBV7-2 and TRBJ2-2; D may correspond to TRBD1 or TRBD2 (5 bases each). Germline CDR1 SGHTA, CDR2 FQGNSA. Trimming left V 6 bases short and J 4 bases short, with 9 bases between. This CDR3 has 13 amino acids.

This chain uses TRBV5-4 with TRBJ2-5, with a weak D call TRBD2 (5 bases). There are 15 residues in the CDR3. V lost 2 bases and J 5 bases, leaving 16 bases between the germline ends. Germline V gives CDR1 SGHNT, CDR2 YYREEE (reference sequence). CDR3 in amino acids: CASSFGLSLAETQYF. The DNA of the CDR3 is TGTGCCAGCAGCTTCGGACTCTCCTTGGCGGAGACCCAGTACTTC.

The chain uses TRBV6-5 and TRBJ2-7; a weak D match, TRBD1 (6 bases). The CDR3 has 13 amino acids. CDR1 and CDR2 (germline): MNHEY, SVGAGI. V lost 6 bases, J lost 2 bases, and 11 bases lay in between. The chain's CDR3 is CASRQGLTYEQYF. The DNA of the CDR3 is TGTGCCAGCAGACAGGGCCTAACCTACGAGCAGTACTTC.

This clonotype showed up many times. The V and J genes are TRBV19 and TRBJ1-2; D unresolved. Trimming cost V 10 bases and J 8 bases, with 20 bases left between them. Germline V gives CDR1 LNHDA, CDR2 SQIVND (reference sequence). The CDR3 is 13 amino acids. CDR3 sequence: CATSVTDILGYTF. The CDR3 DNA is TGTGCCACTTCCGTGACCGACATTCTGGGCTACACCTTC.

The V gene is TRBV15, the J gene TRBJ2-7, with D uncertain. This CDR3 region has 14 residues. The V end lost 3 bases, the J end lost 1 base, and 10 bases lay between the germline ends. Per the germline V gene, CDR1 is LNHNV and CDR2 is YYDKDF (reference sequence). CDR3 coding DNA: TGTGCCACCAGCAGTTATGGCAGTTCCTACGAGCAGTACTTC. This codes for CATSSYGSSYEQYF.

The gene calls are TRBV13 and TRBJ1-6; 9 positions match TRBD1. Germline CDR1 and CDR2: PRHDT and FYEKMQ (reference sequence). The CDR3 spans 15 residues. V dropped 4 bases and J dropped 9; count of bases not matched to a gene: 7. CDR3 DNA sequence: TGTGCCAGCAGCTCCCGGGACAGGGTGTCTTCACCCCTCCACTTT. The encoded protein is CASSSRDRVSSPLHF.

This clonotype showed up many times. The CDR3 loop reads CSVEGIEAGGRYEQYF. The CDR3 nucleotides are TGCAGCGTTGAGGGGATTGAGGCAGGGGGCAGATACGAGCAGTACTTC. The chain is built from TRBV29-1 and TRBJ2-7; TRBD1 matches 8 bases. The CDR3 is 16 residues long. The trim removed 3 bases at V and 4 bases at J, leaving 14 bases unmatched. Germline V CDR1 and CDR2: SQVTM, ANQGSEA.

This clonotype was counted ten times or more. This sequence joins TRBV12-3 or TRBV12-4 and TRBJ1-2; D may be TRBD1 (6 bases). V was clipped by 6 bases and J by 12 bases, with 14 bases between them. This CDR3 comprises 11 residues. CDR3: CASSLAGADTF. The CDR3 DNA sequence: TGTGCCAGCAGCCTCGCGGGGGCGGACACCTTC.

The rearrangement links TRBV7-9 to TRBJ2-7; no firm D call. This CDR3 region has 13 residues. The germline V gene has CDR1 SEHNR and CDR2 FQNEAQ (reference sequence). V was trimmed by 7 bases and J by 7 bases, leaving 17 bases between them. CDR3 loop: CASTRPEPPEQYF. CDR3 bases: TGTGCCAGCACCCGACCGGAGCCCCCTGAGCAGTACTTC.

This clonotype was counted ten times or more. The rearrangement joins TRBV10-3 to TRBJ2-7; the match to TRBD1 covers 7 bases. The CDR3 length is 16 residues. Germline assignment: CDR1 ENHRY and CDR2 SYGVKD. V gave up 3 bases and J gave up 0 bases; unmatched junction bases: 8. The CDR3 DNA reads as TGTGCCATCAGTGAAGAGGGACAGCGCGCCTCCTACGAGCAGTACTTC. Translation: CAISEEGQRASYEQYF.

This clonotype was observed a handful of times. This chain connects TRBV27 to TRBJ2-2; 11 bases align to TRBD1. This CDR3 contains 16 residues. V was pared by 3 bases and J by 6 bases, with 6 bases of the junction left unmatched. Germline CDR1 and CDR2: MNHEY and SMNVEV (reference sequence). The CDR3, as DNA: TGTGCCAGCAGTTTGGGCGGACAGGGGGCAGCCGGGGAGCTGTTTTTT. Amino acids: CASSLGGQGAAGELFF.

The chain recombines TRBV25-1 with TRBJ1-3; D not certain. Trimming pared 6 bases from V and 0 bases from J, leaving 9 bases between. Germline assignment: CDR1 MGHDK and CDR2 SYGVNS. The CDR3 totals 14 residues. The CDR3 DNA follows: TGTGCCAGCAGGAGATACAGCTCTGGAAACACCATATATTTT. Translated, it gives CASRRYSSGNTIYF.

This clonotype was recorded many times. The rearrangement links TRBV12-3 or TRBV12-4 to TRBJ1-2; 7 nucleotides match TRBD1. V was pared by 6 bases and J by 2 bases, with 9 bases of the junction left unmatched. The CDR3 is 15 amino acids. This CDR3 reads CASSDDRALNYGYTF. The CDR3 DNA is TGTGCCAGCAGCGACGACAGGGCCTTAAACTATGGCTACACCTTC.

Many counts were recorded for this clonotype. This chain links TRBV29-1 with TRBJ2-7; no clear D. CDR1 and CDR2 (germline): SQVTM, ANQGSEA. With 0 bases removed from V and 12 bases from J, the gap between germline ends came to 12 bases. The CDR3 covers 11 residues. CDR3 loop: CSVEDRRGRYF. CDR3 bases: TGCAGCGTTGAAGATCGTAGAGGCAGGTACTTC.